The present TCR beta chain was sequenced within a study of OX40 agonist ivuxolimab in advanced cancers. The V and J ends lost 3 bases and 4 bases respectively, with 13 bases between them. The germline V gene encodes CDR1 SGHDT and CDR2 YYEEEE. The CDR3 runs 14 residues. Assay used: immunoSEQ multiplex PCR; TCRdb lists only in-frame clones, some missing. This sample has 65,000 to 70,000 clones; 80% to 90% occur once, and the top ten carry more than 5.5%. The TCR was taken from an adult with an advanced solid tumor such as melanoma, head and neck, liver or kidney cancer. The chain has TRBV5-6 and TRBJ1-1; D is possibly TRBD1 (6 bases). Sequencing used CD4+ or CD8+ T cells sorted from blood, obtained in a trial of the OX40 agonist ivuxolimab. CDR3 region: CASSWGLRSTEAFF. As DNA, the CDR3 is TGTGCCAGCAGCTGGGGGCTGAGGTCCACTGAAGCTTTCTTT.